Reported below is one T cell receptor (beta chain). Its antigen is currently unknown. The data belong to a study of cytomegalovirus exposure and HLA in healthy donors. Whole-study results and caveats: Later analysis identified several of the most significant clusters that appeared linked to common viral pathogens.

Primers included in the PCR were 60 Vbeta and 13 Jbeta primers. TCRdb's table, derived via immunoSEQ multiplex PCR, lists solely in-frame clones and lacks some. The table includes about 160,000 clones, roughly 80% detected once. The receptor was derived from a young man in good health and CMV-seronegative. Input material: PBMCs.

CDR3 residues: CASSSTSGSRETQYF. CDR3 coding DNA: TGTGCCAGCAGCTCTACTAGCGGGAGTCGAGAGACCCAGTACTTC. This chain connects TRBV7-3 to TRBJ2-5, with 11 nucleotides matching TRBD2. Germline-derived CDR1 and CDR2 are SGHTA and FQGTGA. Trimming removed 4 bases from V and 4 bases from J; junction bases left unmatched: 5. The CDR3 totals 15 residues.